This TCR beta chain was documented in a study of shared clonotypes between healthy human individuals. Study-wide results and caveats: Rarefaction revealed incomplete sorted-subset sequencing despite large depth. Across subsets, estimated richness was generally greater for naive than for memory populations.

In regard to this clone: Its antigen is still unknown.

It was at deep level that the assay was run. As handled by the study authors: Because ImmunoSEQ provided only junction sequences with no quality scores, the filtering differed. Data came from immunoSEQ multiplex PCR; TCRdb stores just in-frame clones and leaves some out. V and J calls plus clone size are reproduced from that table; the DNA served to infer D and trimming. The sample shows 2 million to 2.5 million clones, 95% of them seen only once. Sample: naive CD4+ T cells sorted from blood. Subset: CD45RA+ positively selected. The clonotype originates from a man aged 18 to 30 in good health.

In DNA form, the CDR3 reads TGTGCCAGCAGTTTTTCACAGGGGGCGTTTGGCTACACCTTC. This translates into CASSFSQGAFGYTF. V is TRBV27 and J is TRBJ1-2; TRBD1 matches at 9 bases. V lost 3 bases, J lost 7 bases, and 6 bases stayed unmatched. The CDR3 covers 14 residues. Germline-derived CDR1 and CDR2 are MNHEY and SMNVEV (reference sequence).